The 18 T cell receptor beta chains below all came from one sample that was sequenced in a study of human T cells and chemical hapten exposure. As to treatment: therapeutic diphenylcyclopropenone sensitization with weekly scalp DPC. Single cDNA molecules in the library carried unique molecular identifiers attached during preparation. TCRdb re-called the reads with MiXCR, one entry per CDR3 protein. The table includes roughly 4,100 distinct CDR3 sequences, roughly 49% detected once. Sequenced here: whole blood, sampled before DPC sensitization or 2, 6, or about 24 weeks after (not recorded which). These receptor sequences come from an adult with alopecia areata. Some clones in this sample may be carry-over from other donors' samples. This table probably holds off-target reads from a library built for another chain.

This clonotype has more than one count but fewer than ten. V is TRBV12-3 or TRBV12-4 and J is TRBJ2-7, with D unclear. V dropped 1 base and J dropped 2 bases, with 6 bases sitting between them. The CDR3 is 13 amino acids. CDR3 sequence reads: CASSLGQPYEQYF. In nucleotides, the CDR3 is TGTGCCAGCAGTTTAGGCCAGCCCTACGAGCAGTACTTC.

The chain joins TRBV7-9 to TRBJ2-5; 8 nucleotides line up with TRBD2. The V and J ends lost 1 base and 5 bases, in that order; junction bases with no gene match: 3. Germline V CDR1 and CDR2: SEHNR, FQNEAQ (reference sequence). CDR3 length equals 14 residues. Here the CDR3 DNA reads TGTGCCAGCAGCTTAGTCATAGCGGGGGAGACCCAGTACTTC. Translated, it gives CASSLVIAGETQYF.

The chain recombines TRBV4-3 with TRBJ2-3; the match to TRBD2 covers 13 bases. After removal of 4 bases from V and 0 bases from J, the junction contained 7 bases not matched to a gene. The CDR3 contains 18 residues. Germline values: CDR1 LGHNA, CDR2 YSLEER. The CDR3: CASSRTSGSPSSTDTQYF. The CDR3 bases are TGCGCCAGCAGCCGGACTAGCGGGAGCCCGAGCAGCACAGATACGCAGTATTTT.

A word on this clonotype: The junction departs from germline at one end; a sequencing error may be responsible. The genes are TRBV28 and TRBJ2-7, with 7 bases lining up with TRBD1. Germline values: CDR1 MDHEN, CDR2 SYDVKM. The CDR3 spans 14 residues. CDR3 region: CASSSTGTSYEQYF. DNA for the CDR3: TGTGCCAGCAGTTCGACAGGGACCTCCTATGAGCAGTACTTC.

This chain uses TRBV27 with TRBJ2-2, with TRBD2 matching over 8 bases. Germline V gives CDR1 MNHEY, CDR2 SMNVEV (reference sequence). The CDR3 is made up of 15 amino acids. The trim removed 6 bases at V and 2 bases at J, leaving 5 bases unmatched. Written as DNA, the CDR3 is TGTGCCAGCAGGCGCGGGGGGACTAACACCGGGGAGCTGTTTTTT. Protein product: CASRRGGTNTGELFF.

The rearrangement joins TRBV11-1 to TRBJ2-7; perhaps TRBD1 as D (5 bases). CDR1 is SGHAT, CDR2 FQDESV, per germline (reference sequence). This CDR3 has 15 amino acids. V lost 1 base, J lost 2 bases, and 12 bases lay in between. For the CDR3, the DNA is TGTGCCAGCAGCTTAGTCTTCAGGGCTACCTACGAGCAGTACTTC. Translated: CASSLVFRATYEQYF.

CDR3 coding DNA: TGTGCCAGCAGCATGGACAGGGACTCCTACGAGCAGTACTTC. Protein: CASSMDRDSYEQYF. V and J are TRBV7-9 and TRBJ2-7; TRBD1 matches 8 bases. Germline CDR1 and CDR2: SEHNR and FQNEAQ (reference sequence). This CDR3 region has 14 residues. With V trimmed by 5 bases and J by 0 bases, 3 bases remained unmatched.

This chain connects TRBV10-3 to TRBJ2-1, with D unresolved. CDR1 ENHRY and CDR2 SYGVKD come from the germline V gene. V shed 0 bases and J shed 12 bases, with 3 bases lying between them. The CDR3 is 10 amino acids. The CDR3 reads CAISESAQFF. Here the CDR3 DNA reads TGTGCCATCAGTGAGTCCGCGCAGTTCTTC.

In nucleotides, the CDR3 is TGCAGCGTTGAAGGCCTAGCGGGGACGGTACGAGAGACCCAGTACTTC. This gives the protein CSVEGLAGTVRETQYF. This sequence joins TRBV29-1 and TRBJ2-5, with TRBD2 matching 9 bases. CDR3 length equals 16 residues. Trimming at V came to 1 base and at J to 4 bases, leaving 10 bases not matched to a gene. Germline lookup yields CDR1 SQVTM and CDR2 ANQGSEA.

This clonotype has only a few counts. The rearrangement links TRBV12-3 or TRBV12-4 to TRBJ2-7; D is ambiguous. This CDR3 has 12 amino acids. V gave up 6 bases and J gave up 3 bases, with 9 bases separating them. The CDR3 nucleotides read TGTGCCAGCAGCCAGACTGGCTACGAGCAGTACTTC. Protein sequence: CASSQTGYEQYF.

This clonotype occurred a few times. The V and J genes are TRBV27 and TRBJ2-1; 11 nucleotides agree with TRBD2. The CDR3 contains 15 residues. Losses at the gene ends were 5 bases for V and 9 bases for J; bases not matched to a gene: 9. Germline values: CDR1 MNHEY, CDR2 SMNVEV (reference sequence). This CDR3 is CASSLTSGSVGEQFF. For the CDR3, the DNA is TGTGCCAGCAGTCTTACTAGCGGGAGTGTGGGTGAGCAGTTCTTC.

The genes are TRBV28 and TRBJ2-3; TRBD1 might be the D (6 bases). V gave up 7 bases and J gave up 2 bases, with 13 bases separating them. In germline, CDR1 is MDHEN, CDR2 SYDVKM. This CDR3 is built from 14 residues. CDR3 residues: CASNVGDNTDTQYF. The DNA for the CDR3 is TGTGCCAGCAATGTAGGGGACAACACAGATACGCAGTATTTT.

This clonotype was seen only a few times. The chain combines TRBV7-6 with TRBJ2-3; TRBD1 matches 9 bases. This CDR3 comprises 18 residues. Trimming removed 1 base from V and 1 base from J; junction bases left unmatched: 9. Germline lookup yields CDR1 SGHVS and CDR2 FNYEAQ. The CDR3 here is CASSLGPGTGLGTDTQYF. CDR3 sequence (DNA): TGTGCCAGCAGCTTAGGTCCCGGGACAGGGTTGGGCACAGATACGCAGTATTTT.

The chain employs TRBV28 and TRBJ2-7, with D perhaps TRBD1 or TRBD2 (5 bases each). There are 12 residues in the CDR3. Germline lookup yields CDR1 MDHEN and CDR2 SYDVKM. V dropped 5 bases and J dropped 4 bases, with 9 bases sitting between them. The CDR3, as DNA: TGTGCCAGCAGTCGGGACGGGTACGAGCAGTACTTC. Protein sequence: CASSRDGYEQYF.

The table lists this clonotype with a few counts. The CDR3 sequence is CSVETIVQETQYF. Here the CDR3 DNA reads TGCAGCGTTGAAACGATTGTACAAGAGACCCAGTACTTC. The chain joins TRBV29-1 to TRBJ2-5; D is uncertain. Trimming cost V 2 bases and J 2 bases, with 9 bases left between them. This CDR3 spans 13 amino acids. CDR1 and CDR2 (germline): SQVTM, ANQGSEA.

This clonotype has more than one count but fewer than ten. The V and J genes are TRBV7-9 and TRBJ2-5; unclear D gene. The CDR3 runs 13 residues. Trimming left V 6 bases short and J 2 bases short, with 10 bases between. Germline V lookup: CDR1 SEHNR, CDR2 FQNEAQ (reference sequence). CDR3: CASRRGAQETQYF. DNA of the CDR3: TGTGCCAGCAGGAGAGGAGCTCAAGAGACCCAGTACTTC.

The chain carries TRBV20-1 and TRBJ2-1; a weak D match, TRBD2 (6 bases). This CDR3 region has 11 residues. From germline, CDR1 is DFQATT and CDR2 SNEGSKA (reference sequence). Trimming shortened V by 7 bases and J by 6 bases, and 10 bases separated the two germline ends. This CDR3 is CSGAGLNEQFF. The DNA of the CDR3 is TGCAGTGGTGCGGGACTCAATGAGCAGTTCTTC.

The J gene is TRBJ2-7, the V gene TRBV28; D is unresolved. Germline lookup yields CDR1 MDHEN and CDR2 SYDVKM. The CDR3 totals 13 residues. V gave up 1 base and J gave up 7 bases, with 11 bases separating them. In nucleotides, the CDR3 is TGTGCCAGCAGTTTATCAGTTTCTCAGGAGCAGTACTTC. It translates to CASSLSVSQEQYF.